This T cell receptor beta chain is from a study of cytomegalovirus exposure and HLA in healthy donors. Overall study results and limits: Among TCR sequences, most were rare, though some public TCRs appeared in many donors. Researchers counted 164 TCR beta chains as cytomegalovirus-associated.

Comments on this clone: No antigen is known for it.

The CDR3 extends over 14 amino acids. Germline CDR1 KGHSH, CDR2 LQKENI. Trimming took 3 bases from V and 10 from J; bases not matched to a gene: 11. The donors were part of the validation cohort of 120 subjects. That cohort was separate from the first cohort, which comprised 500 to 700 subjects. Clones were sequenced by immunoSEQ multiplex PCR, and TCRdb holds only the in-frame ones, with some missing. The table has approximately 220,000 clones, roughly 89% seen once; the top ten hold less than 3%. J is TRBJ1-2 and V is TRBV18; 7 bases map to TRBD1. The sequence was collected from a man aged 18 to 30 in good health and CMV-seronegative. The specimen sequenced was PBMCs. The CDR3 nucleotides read TGTGCCAGCTCACCTAAGACAGGGATGGGCGTCTACACCTTC. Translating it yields CASSPKTGMGVYTF. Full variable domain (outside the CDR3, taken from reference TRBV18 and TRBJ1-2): NAGVMQNPRHLVRRRGQEARLRCSPMKGHSHVYWYRQLPEEGLKFMVYLQKENIIDESGMPKERFSAEFPKEGPSILRIQQVVRGDSAAYFCASSPKTGMGVYTFGSGTRLTVV.